Shown below are 11 T cell receptor beta chains from a single sample sequenced in a study of ipilimumab plus nivolumab after autologous stem cell transplantation. The table came from immunoSEQ multiplex PCR; TCRdb's copy has only in-frame clones and leaves some out. The sample comprises fewer than 10,000 clones, around 69% of which are singletons, and about a sixth rests with the top ten. The sequenced sample was PBMCs, obtained in a trial of ipilimumab plus nivolumab as post-transplant consolidation. The receptors were gathered from a female donor with multiple myeloma.

The chain carries TRBV9 and TRBJ1-1; TRBD1 matches 9 bases. The germline V gene encodes CDR1 SGDLS and CDR2 YYNGEE. The length of the CDR3 is 17 residues. Trimming at V came to 4 bases and at J to 1 base, leaving 11 bases not matched to a gene. The DNA of the CDR3 is TGTGCCAGCAGCCCGGGACAGGGAAAGGGGGCGAACACTGAAGCTTTCTTT. It translates to CASSPGQGKGANTEAFF.

This chain joins TRBV29-1 and TRBJ1-1, with TRBD1 as a possible D gene (6 bases). The V and J ends lost 6 bases and 3 bases respectively, with 14 bases between them. The CDR3 extends over 13 amino acids. Germline CDR1 SQVTM, CDR2 ANQGSEA. CDR3 loop: CSVRGGGDTEAFF. DNA of the CDR3: TGCAGCGTCCGAGGGGGTGGGGACACTGAAGCTTTCTTT.

The rearrangement uses TRBV5-1 and TRBJ2-7; D possibly corresponds to TRBD2 (5 bases). Trimming took 6 bases from V and 0 from J, leaving 10 bases between them. The CDR3 spans 13 residues. From germline, CDR1 is SGHRS and CDR2 YFSETQ. For the CDR3, the DNA is TGCGCCAGCACCCAGACTAACTCCTACGAGCAGTACTTC. Protein product: CASTQTNSYEQYF.

Here the CDR3 reads CASSPSAVSTDTQYF. CDR3 coding DNA: TGTGCCAGCTCGCCCTCAGCGGTTAGCACAGATACGCAGTATTTT. The chain is built from TRBV18 and TRBJ2-3; possible D gene TRBD2, 5 bases. Germline V gene lookup returns CDR1 KGHSH and CDR2 LQKENI. The CDR3 loop spans 15 amino acids. V shed 6 bases and J shed 0 bases, with 13 bases lying between them. The full variable domain, completed using reference TRBV18 and TRBJ2-3, is NAGVMQNPRHLVRRRGQEARLRCSPMKGHSHVYWYRQLPEEGLKFMVYLQKENIIDESGMPKERFSAEFPKEGPSILRIQQVVRGDSAAYFCASSPSAVSTDTQYFGPGTRLTVL.

The gene calls are TRBV5-3 and TRBJ1-2; D may be TRBD1 (5 bases). TRBV5-3 is given ORF status, its function remaining uncertain. The CDR3 is 17 amino acids. V shed 1 base and J shed 2 bases, with 18 bases lying between them. For the CDR3, the DNA is TGTGCCAGAAGCTTGAAGCAGGGTTTGCCTCCAAACTATGGCTACACCTTC. As protein: CARSLKQGLPPNYGYTF.

The chain links TRBV18 to TRBJ1-2; the match to TRBD1 covers 7 bases. Looked up from germline, CDR1 is KGHSH and CDR2 is LQKENI. The CDR3 runs 13 residues. J was trimmed by 6 bases and V by 5 bases; bases with no gene match: 6. The CDR3 reads CASSLQGRDGYTF. The CDR3 coding sequence is TGTGCCAGCTCATTACAGGGGAGGGATGGCTACACCTTC. The full variable domain, in which reference TRBV18 and TRBJ1-2 provide the parts outside the CDR3, is NAGVMQNPRHLVRRRGQEARLRCSPMKGHSHVYWYRQLPEEGLKFMVYLQKENIIDESGMPKERFSAEFPKEGPSILRIQQVVRGDSAAYFCASSLQGRDGYTFGSGTRLTVV.

In DNA, the CDR3 is TGCAGCGTTGGTGGGGGGCGCTTACAGACCCAGTACTTC. This encodes CSVGGGRLQTQYF. The rearrangement uses TRBV29-1 and TRBJ2-5; either TRBD1 or TRBD2 may supply D (6 bases each). V lost 4 bases, J lost 6 bases, and 15 bases lay in between. Germline V CDR1 and CDR2: SQVTM, ANQGSEA. The CDR3 runs to 13 residues.

The chain joins TRBV6-1 to TRBJ2-7; D remains unclear. Deletions cut 2 bases from V and 1 base from J, with 6 bases between. Germline CDR1 reads MNHNS; CDR2 reads SASEGT. The CDR3 has 13 amino acids. CDR3 nucleotide sequence: TGTGCCAGCAGTGAACTAGGGTCCTACGAGCAGTACTTC. This gives the protein CASSELGSYEQYF.

This sequence joins TRBV2 and TRBJ2-3; 7 nucleotides agree with TRBD2. V shed 3 bases and J 1 base; nucleotides not matched to a gene: 4. The CDR3 contains 15 residues. From germline, CDR1 is SNHLY and CDR2 FYNNEI. CDR3 sequence reads: CASSDRGSGTDTQYF. CDR3 DNA sequence: TGTGCCAGCAGTGACCGCGGGAGTGGCACAGATACGCAGTATTTT.

The chain couples TRBV19 to TRBJ1-5; D is uncertain. CDR1 and CDR2 from the germline V gene are LNHDA and SQIVND (reference sequence). With 5 bases removed from V and 0 bases from J, the gap between germline ends came to 11 bases. The CDR3 loop spans 15 amino acids. The CDR3 loop is CASSSQTGSNQPQHF. The DNA of the CDR3 is TGTGCCAGTAGTTCTCAGACCGGTAGCAATCAGCCCCAGCATTTT.

V and J are TRBV6-1 and TRBJ2-5; 9 nucleotides agree with TRBD1. CDR3 length equals 15 residues. Trimming took 7 bases from V and 4 from J; bases not matched to a gene: 10. Per the germline V gene, CDR1 is MNHNS and CDR2 is SASEGT. The CDR3 loop is CASNNNTGGIETQYF. CDR3 sequence (DNA): TGTGCCAGCAATAATAATACAGGGGGCATAGAGACCCAGTACTTC.